A selection of T cell receptor beta chains follows, all from one sample in a study of OX40 agonist ivuxolimab in advanced cancers. Profiling relied on immunoSEQ multiplex PCR, and the TCRdb table lists in-frame clones only, not all of them. The sample includes about 83,000 clones, approximately 91% of them seen just once. Sequences were derived from CD4+ or CD8+ T cells sorted from blood, sampled in a trial of the OX40 agonist ivuxolimab. The receptors were sampled from an adult with an advanced solid tumor such as melanoma, head and neck, liver or kidney cancer. The CDR3 runs from the conserved cysteine through the conserved F or W. A D gene is named only where the DNA matches it firmly. Where a row states a size, it is once, few, many or the class of an expanded clone; other rows omit it.

size	V	D	J	DNA	CDR3
.	TRBV21-1	.	TRBJ2-3	TGTGCCAGCGCCCGTTCCCTGGACTCCGCTTGCACAGATACGCAGTATTTT	CASARSLDSACTDTQYF
.	TRBV6-1	.	TRBJ1-1	TGTGCCAGCACTGGGCAGGTGGACACTGAAGCTTTCTTT	CASTGQVDTEAFF
.	TRBV30	TRBD1	TRBJ1-2	TGTGCCTGGAGTCCCGGGACAGGGCATGGCTACACCTTC	CAWSPGTGHGYTF
.	TRBV28	.	TRBJ1-2	TGTGCCAGCAGTTACGGACCGGGTGTAGGGGTAGGGTATGGCTACACCTTC	CASSYGPGVGVGYGYTF
.	TRBV11-2	.	TRBJ2-1	TGTGCCAGCAGCTTATGGAGCGATTCCTACAATGAGCAGTTCTTC	CASSLWSDSYNEQFF
few	TRBV6-5	.	TRBJ1-5	TGTGCCAGCAGTTACTTTGGGGTAGGGAGTGATCAGCCCCAGCATTTT	CASSYFGVGSDQPQHF
.	TRBV20-1	.	TRBJ1-1	TGCAGTGCTAGAGACCGGACTGAAGCTTTCTTT	CSARDRTEAFF
.	TRBV6-5	.	TRBJ2-1	TGTGCCAGCACCGGGGGGCCGAGGAATGAGCAGTTCTTC	CASTGGPRNEQFF
.	TRBV7-9	.	TRBJ1-4	TGTGCCAGCAGTCCTAGGTGGGATGAAAAACTGTTTTTT	CASSPRWDEKLFF
.	TRBV28	.	TRBJ2-7	TGTGCCAGCAGTCCGCAAACAGGGTTTTCCTACGAGCAGTACTTC	CASSPQTGFSYEQYF
.	TRBV25-1	.	TRBJ1-6	TGTGCCAGCAGTGAATCCGGCCGGGGACTCAATTCACCCCTCCACTTT	CASSESGRGLNSPLHF
.	TRBV6-5	.	TRBJ2-5	TGTGCCAGCAGCCGGACAGTCCAAGAGACCCAGTACTTC	CASSRTVQETQYF
.	TRBV19	TRBD1	TRBJ1-5	TGTGCCAGTAGGGGGGGACAGTCCAATCAGCCCCAGCATTTT	CASRGGQSNQPQHF
.	TRBV18	.	TRBJ2-3	TGTGCCAGCTCACCACTGAGCTTGTATGGGGGAAAGAGCACAGATACGCAGTATTTT	CASSPLSLYGGKSTDTQYF
.	TRBV4-3	.	TRBJ2-2	TGCGCCAGCAGCCAAGCAGGGCGTTCGAACACCGGGGAGCTGTTTTTT	CASSQAGRSNTGELFF
.	TRBV7-2	TRBD1	TRBJ2-7	TGTGCCAGCAGCTTAAGTCGAACAGGGGTAGGGCAGTACTTC	CASSLSRTGVGQYF
.	TRBV5-1	.	TRBJ2-1	TGCGCCAGCACCCTGTACGAGGGAGGTTCCTACAATGAGCAGTTCTTC	CASTLYEGGSYNEQFF
once	TRBV7-8	.	TRBJ2-5	TGTGCCAGCATTGAAGGAGGAGGGGAGACCCAGTACTTC	CASIEGGGETQYF
.	TRBV30	.	TRBJ1-3	TGTGCCTGGAGCGCGCTGGCGTTCTCTGGAAACACCATATATTTT	CAWSALAFSGNTIYF
.	TRBV9	TRBD2	TRBJ2-3	TGTGCCAGCAGCGTAGGAATTAGCGGGGGGCTTGATACGCAGTATTTT	CASSVGISGGLDTQYF
.	TRBV19	.	TRBJ1-1	TGTGCCAGTAGTATAGCCCCAGGGAGTAGTACTGAAGCTTTCTTT	CASSIAPGSSTEAFF
.	TRBV28	TRBD1	TRBJ2-5	TGTGCCAGCAGTTTTCGAGGACAGGGGATCACCCAGTACTTC	CASSFRGQGITQYF
.	TRBV5-1	.	TRBJ1-1	TGCGCCAGCAGCTTGGCCGGGGCGACGAACACTGAAGCTTTCTTT	CASSLAGATNTEAFF
.	TRBV7-2	TRBD1	TRBJ2-5	TGTGCCAGCAGGTCGACAGGGGGGACCCAGTACTTC	CASRSTGGTQYF
.	TRBV6-1	.	TRBJ1-4	TGTGCCAGCAATCGAGAGACAGACCCTAATGAAAAACTGTTTTTT	CASNRETDPNEKLFF
.	TRBV27	TRBD2	TRBJ2-1	TGTGCCAGCAGAACTAGCGGGAGGAATGAGCAGTTCTTC	CASRTSGRNEQFF